The text below deals with one T cell receptor beta chain. This entry comes from a study of blood T cell repertoires in COVID-19. Turning to the study itself: COVID-19 samples collected from the United States, Italy and Spain covered acute and convalescent phases.

The CDR3 runs 11 residues. In germline, CDR1 is SGHTA, CDR2 FQGNSA. V was clipped by 4 bases and J by 2 bases, with 3 bases between them. Per the original methods: By means of reference gene primer amplification, nucleated cell counts were estimated. Here immunoSEQ multiplex PCR was the method, and the copy in TCRdb shows in-frame clones only, minus some. The DNA gave D and trimming, while V, J and clone size come from that table. The sample contains 55,000 to 80,000 clones, just under 95% of which appear only once. This receptor was taken from a human donor in a cohort sampled during active COVID-19. The specimen was peripheral blood. The chain combines TRBV7-2 with TRBJ2-7; D is undetermined. CDR3 DNA: TGTGCCAGCAGCTCGGCCTACGAGCAGTACTTC. Translated: CASSSAYEQYF.